The clone carrying this T cell receptor beta chain was observed a single time. Negative isolation yielded CD8+ and CD4+ T cells; FACS enriched TEMRA cells. This entry comes from a study of CD8 T cells in Susac syndrome. Germline values: CDR1 SGHDT, CDR2 YYEEEE. V was pared by 3 bases and J by 6 bases, with 7 bases between. The CDR3 sequence is 12 residues long. Reverse transcription of about 0.5 to 1 ug RNA was carried out with random hexamers. The authors amplified TCR beta CDR3 across 54 Vbeta and 13 Jbeta using immunoSEQ multiplex PCR. TCRdb analysed the immunoSEQ multiplex PCR reads with MiXCR anew, one entry per CDR3 protein. The sample shows fewer than 350,000 distinct CDR3 sequences, 90% to 95% of them seen only once.

The sequencing sample was made of CD4+ T cells from PBMCs. The origin of this receptor is a human donor with multiple sclerosis. This rearrangement joins TRBV5-6 to TRBJ2-1, with D possibly being TRBD1 (6 bases). The CDR3 loop reads CASSWGLNEQFF. The CDR3 DNA is TGTGCCAGCAGCTGGGGGCTCAATGAGCAGTTCTTC.